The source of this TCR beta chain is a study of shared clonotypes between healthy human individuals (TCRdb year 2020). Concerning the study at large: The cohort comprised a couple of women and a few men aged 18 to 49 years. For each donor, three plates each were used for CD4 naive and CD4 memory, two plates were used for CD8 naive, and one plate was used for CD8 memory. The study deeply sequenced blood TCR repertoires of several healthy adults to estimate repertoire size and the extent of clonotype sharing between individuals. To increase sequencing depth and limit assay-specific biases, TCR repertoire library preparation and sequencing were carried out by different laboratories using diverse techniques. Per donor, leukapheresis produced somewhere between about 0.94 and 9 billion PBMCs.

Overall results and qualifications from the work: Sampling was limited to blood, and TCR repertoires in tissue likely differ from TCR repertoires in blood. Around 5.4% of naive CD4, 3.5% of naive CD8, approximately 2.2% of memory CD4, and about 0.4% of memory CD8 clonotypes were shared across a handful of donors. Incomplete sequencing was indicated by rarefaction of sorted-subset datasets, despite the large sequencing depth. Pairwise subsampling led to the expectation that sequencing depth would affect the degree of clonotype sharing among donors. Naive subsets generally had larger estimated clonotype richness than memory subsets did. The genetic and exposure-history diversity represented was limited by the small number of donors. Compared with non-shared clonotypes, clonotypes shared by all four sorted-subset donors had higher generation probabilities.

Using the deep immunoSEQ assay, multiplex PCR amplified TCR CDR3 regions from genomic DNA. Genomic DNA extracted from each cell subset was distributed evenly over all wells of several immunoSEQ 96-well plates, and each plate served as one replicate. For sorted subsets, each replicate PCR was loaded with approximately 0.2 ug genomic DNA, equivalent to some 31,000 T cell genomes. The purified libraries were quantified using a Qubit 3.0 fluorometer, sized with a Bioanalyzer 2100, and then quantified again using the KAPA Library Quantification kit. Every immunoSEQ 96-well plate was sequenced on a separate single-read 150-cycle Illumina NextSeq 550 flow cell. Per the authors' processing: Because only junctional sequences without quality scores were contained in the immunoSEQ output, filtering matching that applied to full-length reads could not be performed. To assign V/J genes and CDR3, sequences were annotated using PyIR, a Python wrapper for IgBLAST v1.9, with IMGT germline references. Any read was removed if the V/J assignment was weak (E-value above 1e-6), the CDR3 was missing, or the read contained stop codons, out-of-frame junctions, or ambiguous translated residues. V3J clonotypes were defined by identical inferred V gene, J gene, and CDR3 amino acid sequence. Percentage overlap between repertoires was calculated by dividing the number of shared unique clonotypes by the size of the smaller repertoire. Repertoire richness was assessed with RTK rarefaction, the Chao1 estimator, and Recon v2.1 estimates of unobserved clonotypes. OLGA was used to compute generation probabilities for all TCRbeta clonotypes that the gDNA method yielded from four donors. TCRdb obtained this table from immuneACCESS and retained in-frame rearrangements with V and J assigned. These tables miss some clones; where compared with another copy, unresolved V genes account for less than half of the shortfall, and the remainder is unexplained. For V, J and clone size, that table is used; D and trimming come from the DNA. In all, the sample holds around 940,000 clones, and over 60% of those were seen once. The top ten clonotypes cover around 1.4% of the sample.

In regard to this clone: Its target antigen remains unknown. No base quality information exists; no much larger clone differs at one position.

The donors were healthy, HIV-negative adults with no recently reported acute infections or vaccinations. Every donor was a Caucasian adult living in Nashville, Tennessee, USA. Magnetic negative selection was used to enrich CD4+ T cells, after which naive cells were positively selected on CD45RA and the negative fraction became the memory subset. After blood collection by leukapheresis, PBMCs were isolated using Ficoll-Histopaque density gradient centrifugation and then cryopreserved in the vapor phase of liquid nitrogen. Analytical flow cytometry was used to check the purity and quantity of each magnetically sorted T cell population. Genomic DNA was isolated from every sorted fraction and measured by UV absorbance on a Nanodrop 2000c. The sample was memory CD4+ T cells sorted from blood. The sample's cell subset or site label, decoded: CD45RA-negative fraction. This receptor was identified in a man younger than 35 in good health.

The CDR3 protein is CASSLEAGNTEAFF. The nucleotide sequence reads as follows: TGTGCCAGCAGCTTAGAGGCAGGTAACACTGAAGCTTTCTTT. In this chain, TRBV7-3 is recombined with TRBJ1-1; the D gene is unclear. The CDR3 numbers 14 residues from cysteine through phenylalanine. Kept here is only the CDR3 DNA, which spans 42 bases and is read in frame from base 1. Trimming takes 2 bases from V and 2 bases from J, and the germline ends sit 9 bases apart. From a lookup of the germline V gene, CDR1 and CDR2 are SGHTA and FQGTGA.